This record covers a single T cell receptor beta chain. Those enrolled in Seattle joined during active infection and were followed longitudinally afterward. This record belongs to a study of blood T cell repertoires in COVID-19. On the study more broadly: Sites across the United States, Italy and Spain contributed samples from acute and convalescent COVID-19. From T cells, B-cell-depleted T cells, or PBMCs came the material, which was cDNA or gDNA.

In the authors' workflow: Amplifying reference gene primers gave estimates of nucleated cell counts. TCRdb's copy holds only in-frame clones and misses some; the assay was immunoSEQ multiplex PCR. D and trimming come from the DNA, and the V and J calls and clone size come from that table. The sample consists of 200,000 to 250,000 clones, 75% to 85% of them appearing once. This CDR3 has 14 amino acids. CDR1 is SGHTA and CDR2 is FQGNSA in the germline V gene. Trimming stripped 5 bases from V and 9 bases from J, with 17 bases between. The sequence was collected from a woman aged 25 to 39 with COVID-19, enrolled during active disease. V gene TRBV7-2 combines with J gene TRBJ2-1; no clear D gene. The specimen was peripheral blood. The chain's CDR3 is CASSPPQRPVEQFF. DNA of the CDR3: TGTGCCAGCAGCCCACCGCAGAGGCCTGTTGAGCAGTTCTTC. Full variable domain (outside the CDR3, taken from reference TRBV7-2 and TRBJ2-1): GAGVSQSPSNKVTEKGKDVELRCDPISGHTALYWYRQSLGQGLEFLIYFQGNSAPDKSGLPSDRFSAERTGGSVSTLTIQRTQQEDSAVYLCASSPPQRPVEQFFGPGTRLTVL.